One sample yielded the 30 T cell receptor beta chains listed below, sequenced in a study of blood T cell repertoires in COVID-19. TCRdb keeps only in-frame clones here, not all; method: immunoSEQ multiplex PCR. In the table there are 200,000 to 250,000 clones, about four fifths of which are singletons. Sample: PBMCs or T cells enriched from blood (not recorded which). The source is a middle-aged woman who had been exposed to COVID-19.

CDR3 DNA sequence: TGTGCCACCAGTGACCACCCAGCCGGGGAGCTGTTTTTT. It specifies CATSDHPAGELFF. The rearrangement uses TRBV24-1 and TRBJ2-2; no clear D. The length of the CDR3 is 13 residues. Trimming stripped 4 bases from V and 6 bases from J, with 8 bases between. The germline CDR1 and CDR2 sequences are KGHDR and SFDVKD.

The genes are TRBV5-1 and TRBJ2-3; 9 bases agree with TRBD1. The CDR3 is 16 residues long. In germline, CDR1 is SGHRS, CDR2 YFSETQ. After removal of 4 bases from V and 5 bases from J, the junction contained 11 bases not matched to a gene. The CDR3 reads CASSPDRGLAGDTQYF. The DNA for the CDR3 is TGCGCCAGCAGCCCGGACAGGGGACTGGCCGGAGATACGCAGTATTTT. Full variable domain (outside the CDR3, taken from reference TRBV5-1 and TRBJ2-3): KAGVTQTPRYLIKTRGQQVTLSCSPISGHRSVSWYQQTPGQGLQFLFEYFSETQRNKGNFPGRFSGRQFSNSRSEMNVSTLELGDSALYLCASSPDRGLAGDTQYFGPGTRLTVL.

This rearrangement joins TRBV6-5 to TRBJ2-1; no clear D. V was clipped by 2 bases and J by 9 bases, with 11 bases between them. The CDR3 spans 13 residues. Germline V gene data show CDR1 as MNHEY and CDR2 as SVGAGI. CDR3 in amino acids: CASSYGPSGEQFF. As DNA, the CDR3 is TGTGCCAGCAGTTACGGGCCCTCTGGTGAGCAGTTCTTC.

This sequence joins TRBV3-1 (or the pseudogene TRBV3-2) and TRBJ2-5, with a weak D call TRBD1 (5 bases). Germline V lookup: CDR1 LGHDT, CDR2 YNNKEL (reference sequence). The CDR3 totals 14 residues. Deletions cut 1 base from V and 4 bases from J, with 10 bases between. CDR3: CASSQVSQGETQYF. The CDR3 coding sequence is TGTGCCAGCAGCCAAGTTTCGCAGGGAGAGACCCAGTACTTC.

The chain carries TRBV6-2 or TRBV6-3 and TRBJ2-5, with D tentatively TRBD2 (6 bases). Trimming removed 2 bases at V and 10 bases at J, with 14 bases between. This CDR3 is 13 amino acids long. The germline gives CDR1 MNHEY, CDR2 SVGEGT. The CDR3 loop reads CASSYGQGGIQYF. The CDR3 DNA is TGTGCCAGCAGTTACGGTCAGGGAGGAATCCAGTACTTC.

Concerning this clone: A much larger clone sits a single nucleotide away, making a read error possible. The chain links TRBV11-1 to TRBJ2-7, with no clear D. Germline loops: CDR1 SGHAT, CDR2 FQDESV (reference sequence). With 0 bases removed from V and 2 bases from J, the gap between germline ends came to 5 bases. This CDR3 comprises 13 residues. The CDR3 protein is CASSLAGAYEQYF. As DNA, the CDR3 is TGTGCCAGCAGCTTAGCAGGAGCCTACGAGCAGTACTTC.

The count of this clone is one. At one end the junction does not follow the germline gene, possibly because of a read error. This CDR3 is CASSPWTPGINF. The CDR3 DNA sequence: TGTGCCAGCAGCCCTTGGACCCCCGGGATCAACTTT. V and J are TRBV11-2 and TRBJ1-1; the D is unclear. The CDR3 has 12 residues. Germline-derived CDR1 and CDR2 are SGHAT and FQNNGV. The full variable domain, completed using reference TRBV11-2 and TRBJ1-1, is EAGVAQSPRYKIIEKRQSVAFWCNPISGHATLYWYQQILGQGPKLLIQFQNNGVVDDSQLPKDRFSAERLKGVDSTLKIQPAKLEDSAVYLCASSPWTPGINFGQGTRLTVV.

The genes are TRBV5-1 and TRBJ2-5, with D hard to call. Per germline, CDR1 SGHRS and CDR2 YFSETQ. The CDR3 has 15 residues. Trimming took off 2 bases at V and 0 bases at J, with 11 bases between the two ends. CDR3 residues: CASSFVDSNQETQYF. CDR3 coding DNA: TGCGCCAGCAGCTTCGTCGACTCAAACCAAGAGACCCAGTACTTC. Complete variable domain (other parts from reference TRBV5-1 and TRBJ2-5): KAGVTQTPRYLIKTRGQQVTLSCSPISGHRSVSWYQQTPGQGLQFLFEYFSETQRNKGNFPGRFSGRQFSNSRSEMNVSTLELGDSALYLCASSFVDSNQETQYFGPGTRLLVL.

The chain employs TRBV19 and TRBJ1-5; D gene unclear. Trimming pared 3 bases from V and 1 base from J, leaving 16 bases between. In germline, CDR1 is LNHDA, CDR2 SQIVND (reference sequence). There are 17 residues in the CDR3. CDR3 protein: CASSINRVSPSNQPQHF. DNA for the CDR3: TGTGCCAGTAGTATCAATCGGGTCAGCCCGAGCAATCAGCCCCAGCATTTT.

Worth noting for this clone: This sample also contains other DNA sequences that code for the same CDR3. The rearrangement links TRBV6-5 to TRBJ1-6, with D perhaps TRBD1 (5 bases). The CDR3 consists of 14 residues. Trimming pared 2 bases from V and 8 bases from J, leaving 10 bases between. Germline CDR1 and CDR2: MNHEY and SVGAGI. The CDR3 here is CASSYLGEDSPLHF. CDR3 nucleotides: TGTGCCAGCAGTTACCTGGGGGAGGATTCACCCCTCCACTTT.

The genes are TRBV7-6 and TRBJ1-1, with a weak D call TRBD1 (5 bases). The length of the CDR3 is 14 residues. Germline lookup yields CDR1 SGHVS and CDR2 FNYEAQ. V was shortened by 1 base and J by 8 bases, with 14 bases between the two germline ends. Here the CDR3 reads CASSLGAGKGEAFF. In nucleotides, the CDR3 is TGTGCCAGCAGCTTAGGGGCAGGGAAGGGCGAAGCTTTCTTT. The entire variable domain, with the rest obtained from reference TRBV7-6 and TRBJ1-1, is as follows: GAGVSQSPRYKVTKRGQDVALRCDPISGHVSLYWYRQALGQGPEFLTYFNYEAQQDKSGLPNDRFSAERPEGSISTLTIQRTEQRDSAMYRCASSLGAGKGEAFFGQGTRLTVV.

The J gene is TRBJ2-7, the V gene TRBV3-1 (or the pseudogene TRBV3-2); D remains unclear. CDR1 is LGHDT and CDR2 is YNNKEL in the germline V gene (reference sequence). The V and J ends lost 4 bases and 7 bases respectively, with 11 bases between them. CDR3 length equals 12 residues. The DNA for the CDR3 is TGTGCCAGCAGCCCCTCCGCGAGAGAGCAGTACTTC. Its protein is CASSPSAREQYF.

V and J are TRBV29-1 and TRBJ2-7; D is perhaps TRBD2 (6 bases). This CDR3 spans 11 amino acids. V was pared by 7 bases and J by 4 bases, with 11 bases between. Germline CDR1 is SQVTM and CDR2 is ANQGSEA. The CDR3 here is CSALGGYEQYF. The DNA of the CDR3 is TGCAGCGCCTTGGGGGGATACGAGCAGTACTTC.

CDR3 in amino acids: CASSLLGQGHNQPQHF. In nucleotides, the CDR3 is TGTGCCAGCAGCCTCCTAGGACAGGGCCACAATCAGCCCCAGCATTTT. The V call is TRBV7-2, the J call TRBJ1-5, with 8 bases lining up with TRBD1. V trimming: 5 bases; J trimming: 3 bases; junction bases outside the gene matches: 9. The CDR3 runs 16 residues. Per germline, CDR1 SGHTA and CDR2 FQGNSA. Supplemented by reference TRBV7-2 and TRBJ1-5, the full variable domain reads GAGVSQSPSNKVTEKGKDVELRCDPISGHTALYWYRQSLGQGLEFLIYFQGNSAPDKSGLPSDRFSAERTGGSVSTLTIQRTQQEDSAVYLCASSLLGQGHNQPQHFGDGTRLSIL.

J is TRBJ2-5 and V is TRBV30; 8 nucleotides agree with TRBD1. Germline CDR1 is GTSNPN and CDR2 is SVGIG (reference sequence). There are 18 residues in the CDR3. Losses at the gene ends were 1 base for V and 5 bases for J; bases not matched to a gene: 18. CDR3 region: CAWSGSGGAGSPWETQYF. CDR3 DNA sequence: TGTGCCTGGAGTGGCTCAGGGGGCGCGGGGTCCCCGTGGGAGACCCAGTACTTC.

This sequence joins TRBV6-5 and TRBJ1-5; possible D gene TRBD1, 5 bases. Germline values: CDR1 MNHEY, CDR2 SVGAGI. This CDR3 comprises 15 residues. V was clipped by 2 bases and J by 5 bases, with 13 bases between them. The CDR3 region is CASSYDAGKDQPQHF. The DNA for the CDR3 is TGTGCCAGCAGTTACGATGCAGGGAAAGATCAGCCCCAGCATTTT.

V and J are TRBV28 and TRBJ1-1; D is ambiguous. V was pared by 5 bases and J by 4 bases, with 14 bases between. This CDR3 contains 14 residues. Germline V CDR1 and CDR2: MDHEN, SYDVKM. CDR3 in DNA: TGTGCCAGCAGTATCAGACGGGAGGGCACTGAAGCTTTCTTT. Translated: CASSIRREGTEAFF.

The rearrangement joins TRBV7-2 to TRBJ2-7, with D tentatively TRBD2 (5 bases). Germline CDR1 is SGHTA and CDR2 is FQGNSA. The CDR3 runs to 13 residues. Between the trimmed V and J ends, which lost 5 bases and 5 bases, there was a span of 13 bases. The CDR3 bases are TGTGCCAGCAGCGAAATACTAGGGAACGAGCAGTACTTC. Translated, it gives CASSEILGNEQYF.

The chain uses TRBV6-5 and TRBJ1-5; a possible D gene is TRBD1 (5 bases). The CDR3 runs 15 residues. Germline values: CDR1 MNHEY, CDR2 SVGAGI. V was cut by 2 bases and J by 0 bases, with 8 bases left in between. CDR3 DNA: TGTGCCAGCAGTTACCCAGGACATAGCAATCAGCCCCAGCATTTT. This encodes CASSYPGHSNQPQHF.

The gene calls are TRBV18 and TRBJ2-5, with D tentatively TRBD1 (6 bases). Germline V gives CDR1 KGHSH, CDR2 LQKENI. Trimming removed 3 bases at V and 2 bases at J, with 13 bases between. This CDR3 has 15 residues. CDR3 sequence reads: CASSPGSDSQETQYF. The CDR3 DNA reads TGTGCCAGCTCACCCGGTTCGGACAGTCAAGAGACCCAGTACTTC.

This rearrangement joins TRBV10-3 to TRBJ1-2, with D possibly TRBD1 on 5 matching bases. Germline CDR1 is ENHRY and CDR2 is SYGVKD. The CDR3 sequence is 15 residues long. The V gene lost 4 bases and the J gene lost 4 bases, with 16 bases spanning the gap. CDR3 loop: CAISGNRTSSYGYTF. In nucleotides, the CDR3 is TGTGCCATCAGTGGGAATCGGACATCGAGCTATGGCTACACCTTC.

The CDR3 DNA reads as TGTGCCATCAGTGAGACAACAGGGGGAACGAACGGCTACACCTTC. As protein: CAISETTGGTNGYTF. This chain connects TRBV10-3 to TRBJ1-2; 8 nucleotides line up with TRBD1. The CDR3 length is 15 residues. Germline CDR1 is ENHRY and CDR2 is SYGVKD. The trim removed 2 bases at V and 8 bases at J, leaving 10 bases unmatched.

The V call is TRBV7-3, the J call TRBJ2-3; tentative D call: TRBD1 (5 bases). Trimming removed 0 bases at V and 0 bases at J, with 10 bases between. The CDR3 covers 16 residues. Germline CDR1 and CDR2: SGHTA and FQGTGA. CDR3 nucleotide sequence: TGTGCCAGCAGCTTAACTACAGGTTCTAGCACAGATACGCAGTATTTT. Its protein product is CASSLTTGSSTDTQYF.

This chain links TRBV5-1 with TRBJ2-1, with 12 bases matching TRBD2. The V and J ends lost 3 bases and 7 bases, in that order; junction bases with no gene match: 11. The CDR3 length is 17 residues. Germline V lookup: CDR1 SGHRS, CDR2 YFSETQ. This CDR3 is CASSSPVGLAGGNEQFF. CDR3 nucleotide sequence: TGCGCCAGCAGCTCACCAGTAGGGCTAGCGGGGGGGAATGAGCAGTTCTTC.

This chain uses TRBV5-1 with TRBJ2-3; 8 bases line up with TRBD2. Germline V gene data show CDR1 as SGHRS and CDR2 as YFSETQ. CDR3 length: 14 amino acids. Germline trimming cut 4 bases from V and 6 bases from J; bases unmatched to any gene: 7. CDR3 in amino acids: CASSLPREGDTQYF. The CDR3 DNA sequence: TGCGCCAGCAGCCTACCCCGGGAGGGGGATACGCAGTATTTT.

The rearrangement joins TRBV6-6 to TRBJ1-2; 7 bases agree with TRBD1. V gave up 7 bases and J gave up 5 bases; unmatched junction bases: 16. The CDR3 has 16 amino acids. Germline CDR1 reads MNHNY; CDR2 reads SVGAGI (reference sequence). CDR3 DNA sequence: TGTGCCAGCATTCTGACCGACGGACAGGCGGCGTATGGCTACACCTTC. Translating it yields CASILTDGQAAYGYTF.

This sequence joins TRBV7-9 and TRBJ2-7, with 7 nucleotides matching TRBD1. The V segment lost 3 bases and the J segment 2 bases; nucleotides outside the gene matches: 4. This CDR3 has 14 residues. From germline, CDR1 is SEHNR and CDR2 FQNEAQ (reference sequence). Here the CDR3 reads CASSFRDRAYEQYF. CDR3 DNA: TGTGCCAGCAGCTTCCGGGACAGAGCCTACGAGCAGTACTTC.

About this clone: Other DNA sequences of this sample code for an identical CDR3. The chain combines TRBV7-8 with TRBJ2-5, with 9 positions matching TRBD1. V gave up 5 bases and J gave up 5 bases; unmatched junction bases: 3. Germline V gene data show CDR1 as SGHVS and CDR2 as FQNEAQ. This CDR3 contains 13 residues. The CDR3 region has the DNA TGTGCCAGCAGCAGGGACAGGGAGGAGACCCAGTACTTC. This encodes CASSRDREETQYF.

The J gene is TRBJ1-6, the V gene TRBV5-4, with 8 bases aligning to TRBD1. Trimming at V came to 0 bases and at J to 8 bases, leaving 4 bases not matched to a gene. The germline V gene has CDR1 SGHNT and CDR2 YYREEE (reference sequence). The CDR3 spans 15 residues. In nucleotides, the CDR3 is TGTGCCAGCAGCTTGGGTGGACAGGGAGATTCACCCCTCCACTTT. Translating gives CASSLGGQGDSPLHF. Supplemented by reference TRBV5-4 and TRBJ1-6, the full variable domain reads ETGVTQSPTHLIKTRGQQVTLRCSSQSGHNTVSWYQQALGQGPQFIFQYYREEENGRGNFPPRFSGLQFPNYSSELNVNALELDDSALYLCASSLGGQGDSPLHFGNGTRLTVT.

Concerning this clone: Additional DNA sequences in this sample encode the identical CDR3. The chain has TRBV9 and TRBJ2-2, with D perhaps TRBD1 (6 bases). This CDR3 spans 14 amino acids. The germline V gene encodes CDR1 SGDLS and CDR2 YYNGEE. Trimming removed 0 bases from V and 4 bases from J, with 7 bases in between. CDR3 in amino acids: CASSVGGGTGELFF. CDR3 nucleotides: TGTGCCAGCAGCGTAGGAGGGGGCACCGGGGAGCTGTTTTTT.